This is a list of T cell receptor beta chains from one sample in a study of blood T cell repertoires in COVID-19. Profiled with immunoSEQ multiplex PCR; TCRdb holds only in-frame clones, not every one. The sample records more than 85,000 clones, around 88% being singletons. Material for sequencing was peripheral blood. The receptors shown here come from a man aged 45 to 65 with COVID-19, enrolled during active disease. Each CDR3 is given with its conserved first and last residue. The order of the fields is V gene, J gene, D gene, CDR3 protein. D genes are given only for firm matches.

TRBV7-8	TRBJ2-1	TRBD2	CASSLGTRGEEQFF
TRBV7-2	TRBJ2-1	TRBD2	CATRVASSGRGEQFF
TRBV5-8	TRBJ2-4	NA	CASSLDTGETKNIQYF
TRBV4-1	TRBJ1-2	NA	CASSQDRAVNTF
TRBV6-5	TRBJ1-5	TRBD1	CASRLIGTGYQPQHF
TRBV10-1	TRBJ1-2	TRBD1	CASSYRGPKYGYTF
TRBV11-3	TRBJ2-2	TRBD1	CASSFTGGTGELFF
TRBV7-9	TRBJ1-4	NA	CAYQGWATNEKLFF
TRBV5-1	TRBJ2-3	TRBD2	CASSLMGLAGDTQYF
TRBV6-2/TRBV6-3	TRBJ2-7	TRBD1	CASSGTGGYEQYF
TRBV9	TRBJ1-3	NA	CASSVSGWGNTIYF
TRBV7-9	TRBJ1-1	NA	CASSPTGNTEAFF
TRBV5-1	TRBJ2-3	TRBD1	CASRPGQGLTDTQYF
TRBV18	TRBJ1-2	TRBD1	CASSPPGQIYTF
TRBV19	TRBJ1-4	NA	CASRRQLTNEKLFF
TRBV7-9	TRBJ1-2	NA	CASSLSQQGLYGYTF
TRBV4-1	TRBJ1-5	NA	CASSQDRDQPQHF
TRBV19	TRBJ1-4	TRBD1	CASSIDDREFGKLFF